These T cell receptor beta chains were read from a single sample in a study of T cell responses to AZD1222 COVID-19 vaccine. The data were produced by immunoSEQ multiplex PCR, yet TCRdb's version contains in-frame clones alone and is incomplete. The sample yields around 130,000 clones, over 75% seen once. This specimen was peripheral blood, taken on day 0 of AZD1222 vaccination. Receptor source: an adult in good health. Both conserved end residues are part of each CDR3. A D gene is named only where the DNA matches it firmly. Clone size is shown for a subset of rows, as once, few, many or a class of expanded clone.

-,TRBJ1-2,TRBV6-2/TRBV6-3,-,TGTGCCAGCAGTTACTCTTACCAGGAGACTTCCTACACCTTC,CASSYSYQETSYTF
once,TRBJ2-2,TRBV2,-,TGTGCCAGCAGTTTAGACAGCCCCGGGGAGCTGTTTTTT,CASSLDSPGELFF
-,TRBJ1-4,TRBV19,-,TGTGCCAGTAGTAGCGAAATGGGCTGGAGTGAAAAACTGTTTTTT,CASSSEMGWSEKLFF
-,TRBJ1-1,TRBV12-3/TRBV12-4,-,TGTGCCAGCAGTTTCTCAGCGAACACTGAAGCTTTCTTT,CASSFSANTEAFF
-,TRBJ1-5,TRBV29-1,-,TGCAGCGTTGAAGATAGGGGGGGCCAGTTACATTTT,CSVEDRGGQLHF
-,TRBJ1-2,TRBV30,-,TGTGCCTGGAGCCCTACGGGGGGGGGCTACACCTTC,CAWSPTGGGYTF
-,TRBJ1-2,TRBV6-5,-,TGTGCCAGCAGTTACTCAGGGGGGGATGGCTACACCTTC,CASSYSGGDGYTF
-,TRBJ1-2,TRBV30,-,TGTGCCTGGAGTGTACCCGGACTGTCTAACTATGGCTACACCTTC,CAWSVPGLSNYGYTF
-,TRBJ1-2,TRBV6-5,-,TGTGCCAGCAGGGAGACAGAGCTCCCTAACTATGGCTACACCTTC,CASRETELPNYGYTF
-,TRBJ2-7,TRBV7-2,TRBD1,TGTGCCAGCAGCTTAGTCGGGACAGAAAGCTCCTACGAGCAGTACTTC,CASSLVGTESSYEQYF
-,TRBJ2-5,TRBV7-7,-,TGTGCCAGCAGTCGCAGGGGGGACCACCAAGAGACCCAGTACTTC,CASSRRGDHQETQYF
once,TRBJ2-4,TRBV3-1/TRBV3-2,-,TGTGCCAGCAGTCGCTCGGGACTCGCCGACTCCAAAAACATTCAGTACTTC,CASSRSGLADSKNIQYF
once,TRBJ1-5,TRBV4-1,-,TGCGCCAGCAGCCAAGTGTCCGGGTTTGGGCAGCCCCAGCATTTT,CASSQVSGFGQPQHF
-,TRBJ1-6,TRBV24-1,TRBD1,TGTGCCACGGGACAGGCAAATAATTCACCCCTCCACTTT,CATGQANNSPLHF
once,TRBJ2-1,TRBV24-1,-,TGTGCCACCAGTGATTTGCGCAAATCCGACAATGAGCAGTTCTTC,CATSDLRKSDNEQFF
-,TRBJ2-7,TRBV9,-,TGTGCCAGCAGCCAGACGGGGGACCCCTACGAGCAGTACTTC,CASSQTGDPYEQYF
-,TRBJ2-1,TRBV5-1,TRBD2,TGCGCCAGCAGTGGGACTAGCGGTTACAATGAGCAGTTCTTC,CASSGTSGYNEQFF
-,TRBJ2-6,TRBV4-3,-,TGCGCCAGCAGCCAAGAGGCTGCACCTTCTGGGGCCAACGTCCTGACTTTC,CASSQEAAPSGANVLTF
-,TRBJ2-7,TRBV7-9,-,TGTGCCAGCAGTCATCAGGGATACGAGCAGTACTTC,CASSHQGYEQYF
-,TRBJ1-2,TRBV12-3/TRBV12-4,-,TGTGCCAGCAGTTTATGGGGGAACTATGGCTACACCTTC,CASSLWGNYGYTF